This T cell receptor (beta chain) was recovered during a study of blood T cell repertoires in COVID-19. Study overall: Nucleic acid was either cDNA or gDNA, and it came from T cells, B-cell-depleted T cells, or PBMCs.

CDR3 length: 17 residues. Some clones are missing from TCRdb's copy, which holds only in-frame ones; the method was immunoSEQ multiplex PCR. Seen here are about 100,000 clones, around four fifths observed once, and the top ten hold 13%. The chain uses TRBV12-2 and TRBJ2-1; TRBD2 was called by the table and not checked on the DNA. TRBV12-2 is flagged as a pseudogene. The sequenced sample was peripheral blood. The TCR sequence derives from a man aged 45-65 years with active or convalescent COVID-19. The DNA for the CDR3 is TGTGCAAGTCGCTTAGTGGGGTTGCGGGAGTTCTACAATGAGCAGTTCTTC. Translating gives CASRLVGLREFYNEQFF.